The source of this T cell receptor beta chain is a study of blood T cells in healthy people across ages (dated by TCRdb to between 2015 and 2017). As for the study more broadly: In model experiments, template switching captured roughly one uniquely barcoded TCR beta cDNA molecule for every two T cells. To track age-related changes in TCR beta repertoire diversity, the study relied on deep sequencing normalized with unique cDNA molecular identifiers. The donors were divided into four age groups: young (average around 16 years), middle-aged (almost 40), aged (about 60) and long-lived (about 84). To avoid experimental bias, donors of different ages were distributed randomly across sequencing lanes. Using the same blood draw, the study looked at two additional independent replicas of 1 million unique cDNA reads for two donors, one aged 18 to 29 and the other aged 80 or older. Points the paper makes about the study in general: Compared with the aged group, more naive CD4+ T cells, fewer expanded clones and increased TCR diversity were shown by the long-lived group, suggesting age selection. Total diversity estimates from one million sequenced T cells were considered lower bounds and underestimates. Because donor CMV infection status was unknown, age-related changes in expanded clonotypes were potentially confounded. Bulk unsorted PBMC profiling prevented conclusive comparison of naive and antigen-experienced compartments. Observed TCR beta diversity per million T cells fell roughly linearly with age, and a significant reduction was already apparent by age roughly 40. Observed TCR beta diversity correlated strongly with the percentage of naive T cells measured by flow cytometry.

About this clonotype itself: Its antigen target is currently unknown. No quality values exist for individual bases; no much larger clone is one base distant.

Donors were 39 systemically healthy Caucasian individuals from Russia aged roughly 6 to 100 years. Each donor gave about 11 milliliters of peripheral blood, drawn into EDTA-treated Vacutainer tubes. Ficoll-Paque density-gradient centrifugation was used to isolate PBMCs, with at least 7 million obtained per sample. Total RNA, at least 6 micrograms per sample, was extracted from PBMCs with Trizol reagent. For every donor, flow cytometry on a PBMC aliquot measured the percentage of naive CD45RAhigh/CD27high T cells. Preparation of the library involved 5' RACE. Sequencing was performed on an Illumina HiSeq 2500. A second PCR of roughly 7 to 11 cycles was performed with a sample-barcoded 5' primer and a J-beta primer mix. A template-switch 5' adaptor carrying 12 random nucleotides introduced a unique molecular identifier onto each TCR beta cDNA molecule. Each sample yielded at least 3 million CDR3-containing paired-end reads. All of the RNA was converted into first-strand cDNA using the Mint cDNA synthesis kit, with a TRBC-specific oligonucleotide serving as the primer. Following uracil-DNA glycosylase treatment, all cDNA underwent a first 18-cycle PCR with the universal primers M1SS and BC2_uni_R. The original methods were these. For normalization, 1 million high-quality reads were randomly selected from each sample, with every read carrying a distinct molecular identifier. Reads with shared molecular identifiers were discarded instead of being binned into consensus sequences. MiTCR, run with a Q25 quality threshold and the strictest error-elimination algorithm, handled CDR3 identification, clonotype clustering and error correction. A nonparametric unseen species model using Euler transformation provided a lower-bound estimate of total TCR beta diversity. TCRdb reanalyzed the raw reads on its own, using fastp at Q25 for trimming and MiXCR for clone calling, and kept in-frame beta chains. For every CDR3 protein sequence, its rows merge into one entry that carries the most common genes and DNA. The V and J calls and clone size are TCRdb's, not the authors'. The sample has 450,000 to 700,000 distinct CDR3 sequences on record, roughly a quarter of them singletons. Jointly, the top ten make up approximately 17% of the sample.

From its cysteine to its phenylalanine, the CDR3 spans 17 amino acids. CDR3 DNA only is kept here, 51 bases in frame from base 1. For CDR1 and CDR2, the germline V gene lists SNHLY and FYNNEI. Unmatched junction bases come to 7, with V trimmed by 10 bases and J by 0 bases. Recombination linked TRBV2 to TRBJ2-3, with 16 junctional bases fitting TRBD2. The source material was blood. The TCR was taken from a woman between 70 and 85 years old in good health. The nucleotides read TGTGCCATCGGGGGACTAGCGGGGGGGAGTAGCACAGATACGCAGTATTTT. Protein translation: CAIGGLAGGSSTDTQYF.